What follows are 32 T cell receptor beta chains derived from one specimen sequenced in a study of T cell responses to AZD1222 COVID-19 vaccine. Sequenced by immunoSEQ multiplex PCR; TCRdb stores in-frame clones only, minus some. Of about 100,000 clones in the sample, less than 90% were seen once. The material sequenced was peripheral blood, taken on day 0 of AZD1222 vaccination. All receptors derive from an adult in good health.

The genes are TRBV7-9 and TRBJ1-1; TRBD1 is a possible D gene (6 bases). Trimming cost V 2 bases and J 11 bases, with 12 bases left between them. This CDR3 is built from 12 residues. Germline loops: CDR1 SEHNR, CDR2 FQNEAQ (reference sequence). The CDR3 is CASSLMAGAAFF. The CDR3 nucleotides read TGTGCCAGCAGCTTAATGGCAGGGGCGGCTTTCTTT.

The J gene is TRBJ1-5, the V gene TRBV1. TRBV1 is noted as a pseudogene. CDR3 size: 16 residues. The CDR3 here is CTSSGWHPRSLQPQHF. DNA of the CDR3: TGCACCAGCAGTGGGTGGCATCCGAGGAGTCTTCAGCCCCAGCATTTT.

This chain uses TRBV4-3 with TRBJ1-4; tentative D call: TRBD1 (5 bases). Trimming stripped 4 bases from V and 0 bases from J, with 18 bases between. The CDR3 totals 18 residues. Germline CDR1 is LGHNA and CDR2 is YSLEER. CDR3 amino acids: CASSPDPVGGATNEKLFF. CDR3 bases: TGCGCCAGCAGCCCCGACCCCGTAGGAGGGGCAACTAATGAAAAACTGTTTTTT.

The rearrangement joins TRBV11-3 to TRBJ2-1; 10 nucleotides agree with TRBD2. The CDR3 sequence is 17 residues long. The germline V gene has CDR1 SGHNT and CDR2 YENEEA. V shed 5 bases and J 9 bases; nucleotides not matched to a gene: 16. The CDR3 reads CASSPRPTVAGGFEQFF. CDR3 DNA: TGTGCCAGCAGCCCACGTCCGACGGTAGCGGGAGGTTTTGAGCAGTTCTTC.

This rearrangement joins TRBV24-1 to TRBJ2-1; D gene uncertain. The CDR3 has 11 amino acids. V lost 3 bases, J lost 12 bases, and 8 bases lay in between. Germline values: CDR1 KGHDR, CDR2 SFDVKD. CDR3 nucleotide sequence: TGTGCCACCAGTGATGGTTTGGGGCAGTTCTTC. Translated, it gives CATSDGLGQFF.

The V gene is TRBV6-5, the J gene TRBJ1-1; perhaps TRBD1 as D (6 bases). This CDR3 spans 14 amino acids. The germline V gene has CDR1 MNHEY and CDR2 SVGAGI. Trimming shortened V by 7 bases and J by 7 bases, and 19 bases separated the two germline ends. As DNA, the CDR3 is TGTGCCAGCACCCTCAACACAGGGAGCCATGAAGCTTTCTTT. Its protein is CASTLNTGSHEAFF.

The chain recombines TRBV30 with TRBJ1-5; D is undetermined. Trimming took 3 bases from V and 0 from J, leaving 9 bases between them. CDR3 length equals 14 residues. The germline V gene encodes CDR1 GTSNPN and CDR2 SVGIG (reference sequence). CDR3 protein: CAWSLVLSNQPQHF. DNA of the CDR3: TGTGCCTGGAGCCTTGTCCTTAGCAATCAGCCCCAGCATTTT.

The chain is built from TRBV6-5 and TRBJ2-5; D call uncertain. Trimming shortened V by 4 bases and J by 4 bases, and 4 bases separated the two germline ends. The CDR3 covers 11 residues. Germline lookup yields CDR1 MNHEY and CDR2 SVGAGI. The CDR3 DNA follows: TGTGCCAGCAGTTTAGGAGAGACCCAGTACTTC. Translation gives CASSLGETQYF.

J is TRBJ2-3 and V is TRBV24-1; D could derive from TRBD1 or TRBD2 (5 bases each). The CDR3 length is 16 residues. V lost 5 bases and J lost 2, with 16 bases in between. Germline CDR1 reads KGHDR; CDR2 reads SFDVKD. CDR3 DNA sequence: TGTGCCACCAGTGCTCGGGAAGGGGCCAACACAGATACGCAGTATTTT. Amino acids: CATSAREGANTDTQYF.

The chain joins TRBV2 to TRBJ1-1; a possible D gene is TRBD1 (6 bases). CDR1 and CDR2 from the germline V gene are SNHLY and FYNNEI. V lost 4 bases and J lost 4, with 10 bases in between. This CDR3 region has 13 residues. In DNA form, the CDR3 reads TGTGCCAGCAGTGGACAGGAGGGCACTGAAGCTTTCTTT. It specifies CASSGQEGTEAFF. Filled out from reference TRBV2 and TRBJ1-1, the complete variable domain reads EPEVTQTPSHQVTQMGQEVILRCVPISNHLYFYWYRQILGQKVEFLVSFYNNEISEKSEIFDDQFSVERPDGSNFTLKIRSTKLEDSAMYFCASSGQEGTEAFFGQGTRLTVV.

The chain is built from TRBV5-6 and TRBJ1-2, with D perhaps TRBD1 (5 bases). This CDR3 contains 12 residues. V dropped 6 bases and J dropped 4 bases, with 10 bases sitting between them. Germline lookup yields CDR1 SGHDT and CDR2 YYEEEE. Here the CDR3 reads CASTGTGYGYTF. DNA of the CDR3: TGTGCCAGCACCGGGACGGGCTATGGCTACACCTTC.

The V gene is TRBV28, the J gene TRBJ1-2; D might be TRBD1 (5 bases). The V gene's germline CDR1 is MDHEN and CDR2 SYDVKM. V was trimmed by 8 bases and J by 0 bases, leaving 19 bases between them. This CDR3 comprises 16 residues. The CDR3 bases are TGTGCCAGCCTTCCGTCCACGGGGGGGACTAACTATGGCTACACCTTC. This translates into CASLPSTGGTNYGYTF.

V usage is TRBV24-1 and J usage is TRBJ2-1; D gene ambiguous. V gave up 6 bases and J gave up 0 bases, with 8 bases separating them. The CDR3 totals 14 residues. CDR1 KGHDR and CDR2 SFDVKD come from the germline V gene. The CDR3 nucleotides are TGTGCCACCAGTCTGGCGAGCTCCTACAATGAGCAGTTCTTC. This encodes CATSLASSYNEQFF.

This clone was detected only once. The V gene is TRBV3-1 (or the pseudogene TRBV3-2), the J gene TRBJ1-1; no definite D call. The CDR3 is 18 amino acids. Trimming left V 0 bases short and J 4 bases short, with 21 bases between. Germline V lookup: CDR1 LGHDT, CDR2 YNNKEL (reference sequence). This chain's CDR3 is CASSQDFSIRDRGTEAFF. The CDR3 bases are TGTGCCAGCAGCCAAGATTTCTCAATAAGGGATCGGGGCACTGAAGCTTTCTTT.

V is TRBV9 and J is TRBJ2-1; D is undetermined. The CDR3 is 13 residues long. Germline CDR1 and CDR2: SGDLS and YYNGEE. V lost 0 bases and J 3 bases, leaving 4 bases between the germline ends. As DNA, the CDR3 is TGTGCCAGCAGCGTAGGGGACTACAATGAGCAGTTCTTC. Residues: CASSVGDYNEQFF.

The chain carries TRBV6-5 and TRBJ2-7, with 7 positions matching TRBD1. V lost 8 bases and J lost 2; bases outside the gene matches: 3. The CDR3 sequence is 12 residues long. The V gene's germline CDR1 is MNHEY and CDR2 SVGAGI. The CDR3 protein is CASRDRTYEQYF. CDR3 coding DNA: TGTGCCAGCCGGGACAGAACCTACGAGCAGTACTTC.

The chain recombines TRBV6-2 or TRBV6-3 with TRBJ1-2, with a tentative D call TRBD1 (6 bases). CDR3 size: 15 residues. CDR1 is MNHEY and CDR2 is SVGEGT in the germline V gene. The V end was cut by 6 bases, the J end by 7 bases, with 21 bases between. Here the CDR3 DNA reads TGTGCCAGCAGCGAACGCAGGGGCTGGCTGGCTGGCTACACCTTC. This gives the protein CASSERRGWLAGYTF.

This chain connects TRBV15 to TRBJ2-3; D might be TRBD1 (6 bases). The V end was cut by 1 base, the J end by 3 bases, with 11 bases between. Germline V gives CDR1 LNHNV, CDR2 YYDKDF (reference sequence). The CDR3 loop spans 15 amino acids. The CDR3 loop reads CATSRARGPTDTQYF. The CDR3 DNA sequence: TGTGCCACCAGCAGAGCCAGGGGTCCTACAGATACGCAGTATTTT.

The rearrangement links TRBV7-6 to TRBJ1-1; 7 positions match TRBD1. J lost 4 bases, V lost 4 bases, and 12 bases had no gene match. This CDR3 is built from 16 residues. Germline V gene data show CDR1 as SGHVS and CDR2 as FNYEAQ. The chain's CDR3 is CASSSKTGLYPTEAFF. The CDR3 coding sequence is TGTGCCAGCAGCTCAAAGACAGGGTTGTATCCCACTGAAGCTTTCTTT.

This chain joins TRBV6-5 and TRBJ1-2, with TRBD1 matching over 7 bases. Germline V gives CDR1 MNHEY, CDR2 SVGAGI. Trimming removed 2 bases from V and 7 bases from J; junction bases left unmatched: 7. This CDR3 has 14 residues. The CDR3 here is CASSYQQGSRGYTF. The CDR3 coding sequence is TGTGCCAGCAGTTACCAACAGGGGAGTCGTGGCTACACCTTC.

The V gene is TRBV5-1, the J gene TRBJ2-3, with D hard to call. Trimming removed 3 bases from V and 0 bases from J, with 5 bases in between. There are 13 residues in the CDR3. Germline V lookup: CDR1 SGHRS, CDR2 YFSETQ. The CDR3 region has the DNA TGCGCCAGCAGCTACACTAGCACAGATACGCAGTATTTT. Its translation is CASSYTSTDTQYF.

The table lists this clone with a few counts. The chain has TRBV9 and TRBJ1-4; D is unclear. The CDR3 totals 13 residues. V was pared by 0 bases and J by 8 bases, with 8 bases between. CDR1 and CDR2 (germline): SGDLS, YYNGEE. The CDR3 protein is CASSVGTDEKLFF. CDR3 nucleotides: TGTGCCAGCAGCGTAGGGACCGACGAAAAACTGTTTTTT.

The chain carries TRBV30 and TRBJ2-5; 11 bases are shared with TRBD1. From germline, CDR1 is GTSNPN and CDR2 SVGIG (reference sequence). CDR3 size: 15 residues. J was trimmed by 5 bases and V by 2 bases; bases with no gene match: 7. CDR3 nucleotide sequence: TGTGCCTGGAGTCTCGGACAGGGGGCGGAGGAGACCCAGTACTTC. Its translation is CAWSLGQGAEETQYF.

As DNA, the CDR3 is TGTGCCAGTACGGGCGGGGAGGCAGGGAGGTCCTACAATGAGCAGTTCTTC. Residues: CASTGGEAGRSYNEQFF. The chain links TRBV19 to TRBJ2-1, with a tentative D call TRBD2 (6 bases). The ends were cut back, 7 bases at V and 1 base at J, with 20 bases in the middle. The CDR3 is 17 residues long. Per germline, CDR1 LNHDA and CDR2 SQIVND (reference sequence).

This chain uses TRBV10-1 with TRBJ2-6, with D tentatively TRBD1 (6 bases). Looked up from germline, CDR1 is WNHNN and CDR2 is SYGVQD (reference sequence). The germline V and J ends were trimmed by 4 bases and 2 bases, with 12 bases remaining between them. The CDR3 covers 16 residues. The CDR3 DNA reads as TGCGCCAGCAGTGTCAGGGGTGTAGCTGGGGCCAACGTCCTGACTTTC. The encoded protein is CASSVRGVAGANVLTF.

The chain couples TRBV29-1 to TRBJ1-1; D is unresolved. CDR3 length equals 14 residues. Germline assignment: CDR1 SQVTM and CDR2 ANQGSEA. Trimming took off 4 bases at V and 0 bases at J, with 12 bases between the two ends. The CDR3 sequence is CSVGSKLMNTEAFF. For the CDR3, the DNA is TGCAGCGTTGGGTCGAAGCTAATGAACACTGAAGCTTTCTTT. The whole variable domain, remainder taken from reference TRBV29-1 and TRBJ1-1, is SAVISQKPSRDICQRGTSLTIQCQVDSQVTMMFWYRQQPGQSLTLIATANQGSEATYESGFVIDKFPISRPNLTFSTLTVSNMSPEDSSIYLCSVGSKLMNTEAFFGQGTRLTVV.

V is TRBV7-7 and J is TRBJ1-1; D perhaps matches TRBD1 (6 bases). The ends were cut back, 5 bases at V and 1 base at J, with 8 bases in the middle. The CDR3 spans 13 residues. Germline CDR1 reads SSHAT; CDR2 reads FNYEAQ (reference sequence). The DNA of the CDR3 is TGTGCCAGCAGCAGACAGGAGAACACTGAAGCTTTCTTT. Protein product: CASSRQENTEAFF.

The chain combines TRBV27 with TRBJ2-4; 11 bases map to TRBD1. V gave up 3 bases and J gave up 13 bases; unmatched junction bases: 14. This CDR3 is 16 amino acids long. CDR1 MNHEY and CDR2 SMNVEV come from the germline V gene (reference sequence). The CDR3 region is CASSLTGAGTGGLQYF. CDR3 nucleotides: TGTGCCAGCAGTTTGACGGGGGCCGGGACAGGGGGTCTCCAGTACTTC.

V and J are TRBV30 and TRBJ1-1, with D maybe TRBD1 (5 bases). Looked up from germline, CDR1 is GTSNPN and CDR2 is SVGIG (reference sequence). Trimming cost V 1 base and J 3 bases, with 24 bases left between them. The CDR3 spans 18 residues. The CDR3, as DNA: TGTGCCTGGAGTGACGGAACCAGGGCAAGTAAATGGGACACTGAAGCTTTCTTT. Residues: CAWSDGTRASKWDTEAFF. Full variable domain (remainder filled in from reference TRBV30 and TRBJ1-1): SQTIHQWPATLVQPVGSPLSLECTVEGTSNPNLYWYRQAAGRGLQLLFYSVGIGQISSEVPQNLSASRPQDRQFILSSKKLLLSDSGFYLCAWSDGTRASKWDTEAFFGQGTRLTVV.

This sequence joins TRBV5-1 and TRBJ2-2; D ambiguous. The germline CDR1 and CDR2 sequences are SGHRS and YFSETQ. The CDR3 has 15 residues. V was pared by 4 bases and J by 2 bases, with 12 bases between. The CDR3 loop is CASSRQSQNTGELFF. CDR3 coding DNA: TGCGCCAGCAGCCGGCAGTCCCAAAACACCGGGGAGCTGTTTTTT. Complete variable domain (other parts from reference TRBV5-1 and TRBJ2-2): KAGVTQTPRYLIKTRGQQVTLSCSPISGHRSVSWYQQTPGQGLQFLFEYFSETQRNKGNFPGRFSGRQFSNSRSEMNVSTLELGDSALYLCASSRQSQNTGELFFGEGSRLTVL.

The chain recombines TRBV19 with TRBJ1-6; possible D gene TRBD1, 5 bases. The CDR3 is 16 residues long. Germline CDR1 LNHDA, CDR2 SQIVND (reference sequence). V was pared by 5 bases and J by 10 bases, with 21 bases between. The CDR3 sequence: CASSPRPGTGLSPLHF. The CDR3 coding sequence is TGTGCCAGTAGTCCGAGGCCCGGGACGGGATTATCACCCCTCCACTTT.

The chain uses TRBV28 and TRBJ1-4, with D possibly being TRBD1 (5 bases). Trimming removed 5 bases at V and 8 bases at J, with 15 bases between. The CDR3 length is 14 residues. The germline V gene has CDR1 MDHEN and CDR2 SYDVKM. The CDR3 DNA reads TGTGCCAGCAGTCCCAGGGCGCCGGGGGAAAAACTGTTTTTT. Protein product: CASSPRAPGEKLFF.